Below are 7 T cell receptor beta chains sequenced from a single sample in a study of T cell repertoires in cytomegalovirus infection. Using its own MiXCR run on the reads, TCRdb lists one record per CDR3 protein. Found here are under 600,000 distinct CDR3 sequences, 16% of them singletons; the top ten hold 20% to 30%. Sequencing was done on a sample of CD8+ T cells from PBMCs. The receptors stem from a human donor in good health (CMV status not recorded). Some clones in this sample may be carry-over from other donors' samples.

This clonotype was detected many times. This chain joins TRBV4-1 and TRBJ1-1; D unclear. V was clipped by 0 bases and J by 0 bases, with 11 bases between them. Germline assignment: CDR1 MGHRA and CDR2 YSYEKL. The CDR3 length is 16 residues. Here the CDR3 DNA reads TGCGCCAGCAGCCAAGATGGGCGGCCTCTGAACACTGAAGCTTTCTTT. Translating gives CASSQDGRPLNTEAFF.

This clonotype showed up many times. The J gene is TRBJ1-2, the V gene TRBV12-3 or TRBV12-4; perhaps TRBD1 as D (6 bases). The length of the CDR3 is 14 residues. V lost 3 bases and J 2 bases, leaving 10 bases between the germline ends. The CDR3 region is CASSFRGGNYGYTF. The CDR3 coding sequence is TGTGCCAGCAGTTTTAGGGGGGGAAACTATGGCTACACCTTC.

This clonotype was recorded at least ten times. The chain uses TRBV24-1 and TRBJ1-1; tentative D call: TRBD1 (6 bases). The CDR3 has 13 amino acids. The germline V gene has CDR1 KGHDR and CDR2 SFDVKD. With 7 bases removed from V and 4 bases from J, the gap between germline ends came to 12 bases. The CDR3, as DNA: TGTGCCACCAGCCAGGGGCGGGGCACTGAAGCTTTCTTT. Translated: CATSQGRGTEAFF.

This clonotype occurred many times. This chain links TRBV15 with TRBJ1-1, with 9 bases identical to TRBD1. The CDR3 spans 12 residues. The ends lost 11 bases at V and 10 bases at J; junction bases unmatched: 11. Per the germline V gene, CDR1 is LNHNV and CDR2 is YYDKDF (reference sequence). The CDR3 is CAAGQGILIAFF. The CDR3 region has the DNA TGTGCCGCGGGACAGGGCATATTGATAGCTTTCTTT.

The V and J genes are TRBV4-1 and TRBJ2-1; 7 bases agree with TRBD2. The CDR3 length is 13 residues. CDR1 is MGHRA, CDR2 YSYEKL, per germline. With V trimmed by 0 bases and J by 10 bases, 3 bases remained unmatched. This chain's CDR3 is CASSQEAAGEQFF. CDR3 coding DNA: TGCGCCAGCAGCCAAGAAGCAGCGGGGGAGCAGTTCTTC.

Comment on this clonotype: At one boundary the junction diverges from the germline segment, which might be a read error. The CDR3 spells CARSSNTRTGGSDTEAFF. DNA for the CDR3: TGTGCCAGAAGTTCCAACACCCGGACAGGGGGTTCCGACACTGAAGCTTTCTTT. The J gene is TRBJ1-1, the V gene TRBV27; 10 nucleotides match TRBD1. The CDR3 is 18 amino acids. Germline values: CDR1 MNHEY, CDR2 SMNVEV (reference sequence).

This clonotype was seen a handful of times. V and J are TRBV2 and TRBJ2-5; no definite D call. The germline V gene has CDR1 SNHLY and CDR2 FYNNEI. V was cut by 3 bases and J by 4 bases, with 6 bases left in between. The CDR3 has 12 residues. CDR3 amino acids: CASSDGGETQYF. CDR3 sequence (DNA): TGTGCCAGCAGTGATGGTGGAGAGACCCAGTACTTC.